Listed here are 10 T cell receptor beta chains from one sample, sequenced in a study of beta chain features in type 1 diabetes. Reverse transcription of all isolated RNA meant that expressed TCRB transcripts were sequenced. Generated by immunoSEQ multiplex PCR, the TCRdb table keeps only in-frame clones and is missing some. The repertoire includes around 430,000 clones, about 29% of them detected once, and 0.05% to 0.065% sits in the top ten. Sequenced: naive CD4+ T cells from blood. These receptor sequences come from a young man in good health.

Points on this clone: Other DNA sequences in the same sample also yield this CDR3. This chain connects TRBV7-2 to TRBJ2-7; no clear D. This CDR3 contains 14 residues. V was clipped by 1 base and J by 1 base, with 8 bases between them. Germline V gene lookup returns CDR1 SGHTA and CDR2 FQGNSA. The CDR3 region is CASSLGVGSYEQYF. CDR3 coding DNA: TGTGCCAGCAGCTTAGGTGTCGGTTCCTACGAGCAGTACTTC.

This clone was detected only a few times. V gene TRBV7-3 combines with J gene TRBJ2-1; 9 bases are a match to TRBD2. Germline CDR1 reads SGHTA; CDR2 reads FQGTGA. Trimming cost V 2 bases and J 5 bases; bases outside gene matches: 4. CDR3 length: 15 residues. CDR3 sequence reads: CASSLLAGADNEQFF. In nucleotides, the CDR3 is TGTGCCAGCAGCTTATTAGCGGGAGCGGACAATGAGCAGTTCTTC. Variable domain in full (rest from reference TRBV7-3 and TRBJ2-1): GAGVSQTPSNKVTEKGKYVELRCDPISGHTALYWYRQSLGQGPEFLIYFQGTGAADDSGLPNDRFFAVRPEGSVSTLKIQRTERGDSAVYLCASSLLAGADNEQFFGPGTRLTVL.

The V call is TRBV2, the J call TRBJ2-5; a possible D gene is TRBD2 (6 bases). Germline V gene data show CDR1 as SNHLY and CDR2 as FYNNEI. With 1 base removed from V and 4 bases from J, the gap between germline ends came to 10 bases. CDR3 length equals 14 residues. This chain's CDR3 is CASSEVVAAETQYF. The DNA of the CDR3 is TGTGCCAGCAGTGAAGTAGTAGCGGCAGAGACCCAGTACTTC.

This clone occurred a few times. This rearrangement joins TRBV25-1 to TRBJ2-3, with D unclear. The CDR3 consists of 12 residues. CDR1 is MGHDK, CDR2 SYGVNS, per germline. V dropped 1 base and J dropped 8 bases, with 7 bases sitting between them. Here the CDR3 reads CASSEFTGTQYF. The CDR3 coding sequence is TGTGCCAGCAGTGAATTCACGGGTACGCAGTATTTT.

The chain recombines TRBV2 with TRBJ1-2; no firm D call. CDR1 SNHLY and CDR2 FYNNEI come from the germline V gene. The CDR3 has 13 residues. V gave up 7 bases and J gave up 8 bases, with 17 bases separating them. Here the CDR3 DNA reads TGTGCCAGCACCGACGGCCCGGGCTGGGGCTACACCTTC. Amino acid sequence: CASTDGPGWGYTF. Full variable domain (outside the CDR3, taken from reference TRBV2 and TRBJ1-2): EPEVTQTPSHQVTQMGQEVILRCVPISNHLYFYWYRQILGQKVEFLVSFYNNEISEKSEIFDDQFSVERPDGSNFTLKIRSTKLEDSAMYFCASTDGPGWGYTFGSGTRLTVV.

This clone was seen just once. V is TRBV9 and J is TRBJ2-7; 10 bases are shared with TRBD2. The V gene's germline CDR1 is SGDLS and CDR2 YYNGEE. Losses at the gene ends were 1 base for V and 0 bases for J; bases not matched to a gene: 4. The CDR3 runs 16 residues. The CDR3 is CASSVLASGSSYEQYF. The CDR3 nucleotides read TGTGCCAGCAGCGTATTGGCTAGCGGGAGCTCCTACGAGCAGTACTTC. The full variable domain, in which reference TRBV9 and TRBJ2-7 provide the parts outside the CDR3, is DSGVTQTPKHLITATGQRVTLRCSPRSGDLSVYWYQQSLDQGLQFLIQYYNGEERAKGNILERFSAQQFPDLHSELNLSSLELGDSALYFCASSVLASGSSYEQYFGPGTRLTVT.

The chain combines TRBV28 with TRBJ2-1; no clear D gene. The V end was cut by 1 base, the J end by 4 bases, with 11 bases between. Per germline, CDR1 MDHEN and CDR2 SYDVKM. The CDR3 runs to 15 residues. The CDR3 spells CASSLFGPTYNEQFF. The CDR3 bases are TGTGCCAGCAGTTTATTTGGACCCACATACAATGAGCAGTTCTTC.

In this sample, this clone turned up once. This rearrangement joins TRBV15 to TRBJ2-7; tentative D call: TRBD1 (6 bases). CDR1 and CDR2 from the germline V gene are LNHNV and YYDKDF (reference sequence). The CDR3 loop spans 14 amino acids. V dropped 4 bases and J dropped 3 bases, with 13 bases sitting between them. CDR3 DNA sequence: TGTGCCACCAGCATTATGGACAGACGCTACGAGCAGTACTTC. This codes for CATSIMDRRYEQYF.

A few counts support this clone. The genes are TRBV5-4 and TRBJ2-1, with D perhaps matching TRBD1 (6 bases). The CDR3 has 15 residues. Between the trimmed V and J ends, which lost 0 bases and 2 bases, there was a span of 9 bases. Germline assignment: CDR1 SGHNT and CDR2 YYREEE (reference sequence). CDR3 sequence (DNA): TGTGCCAGCAGCTTGGCACAGGGTCCCTACAATGAGCAGTTCTTC. It encodes CASSLAQGPYNEQFF.

This clone was counted a few times. V is TRBV4-2 and J is TRBJ1-1, with 7 nucleotides matching TRBD1. V shed 3 bases and J 5 bases; nucleotides not matched to a gene: 9. Looked up from germline, CDR1 is LGHNA and CDR2 is YNFKEQ. This CDR3 spans 15 amino acids. The CDR3 DNA is TGTGCCAGCAGCCAGCCACAGGGGCCGGGGACTGAAGCTTTCTTT. As protein: CASSQPQGPGTEAFF.